Shown below are 6 T cell receptor beta chains from a single sample sequenced in a study of T cell responses to AZD1222 COVID-19 vaccine. TCRdb's table, derived via immunoSEQ multiplex PCR, lists solely in-frame clones and lacks some. This sample carries roughly 99,000 clones, approximately 86% of them seen once, and the ten largest clones take 3.5% to 4.5%. Sample: peripheral blood, taken on day 0 of AZD1222 vaccination. These receptors were taken from an adult in good health.

The chain combines TRBV19 with TRBJ2-3; the match to TRBD2 covers 7 bases. This CDR3 spans 15 amino acids. Trimming removed 3 bases from V and 8 bases from J; junction bases left unmatched: 11. In germline, CDR1 is LNHDA, CDR2 SQIVND (reference sequence). This chain's CDR3 is CASSIGGGSQGTQYF. CDR3 in DNA: TGTGCCAGTAGTATCGGCGGGGGATCCCAGGGTACGCAGTATTTT.

The J gene is TRBJ1-2, the V gene TRBV29-1; TRBD1 aligns across 10 bases. CDR1 is SQVTM, CDR2 ANQGSEA, per germline. This CDR3 is built from 12 residues. Trimming cost V 6 bases and J 8 bases; bases outside gene matches: 6. The CDR3 bases are TGCAGCGTCCGACAGGGGGCGGGCGGCTACACCTTC. It is translated as CSVRQGAGGYTF.

The chain carries TRBV5-1 and TRBJ1-6; D is uncertain. The ends were cut back, 0 bases at V and 0 bases at J, with 7 bases in the middle. Looked up from germline, CDR1 is SGHRS and CDR2 is YFSETQ. The CDR3 is made up of 16 amino acids. The CDR3 DNA reads as TGCGCCAGCAGCTTGGAGAAAAGCTCCTATAATTCACCCCTCCACTTT. Residues: CASSLEKSSYNSPLHF.

The chain recombines TRBV5-5 with TRBJ1-2; D remains ambiguous. The CDR3 covers 14 residues. Germline CDR1 and CDR2: SGHKS and YYEKEE (reference sequence). V was cut by 2 bases and J by 0 bases, with 8 bases left in between. The CDR3 DNA sequence: TGTGCCAGCAGCTTTGACCTAGCTAACTATGGCTACACCTTC. This sequence encodes CASSFDLANYGYTF.

J is TRBJ1-1 and V is TRBV18; D is uncertain. Germline V lookup: CDR1 KGHSH, CDR2 LQKENI. V lost 3 bases to trimming and J lost 5 bases, with 16 bases between them. The CDR3 extends over 15 amino acids. CDR3 protein: CASSPENGPRTEAFF. CDR3 coding DNA: TGTGCCAGCTCACCGGAAAACGGCCCCCGGACTGAAGCTTTCTTT.

V and J are TRBV19 and TRBJ2-7; D is unclear. CDR1 and CDR2 from the germline V gene are LNHDA and SQIVND (reference sequence). The CDR3 totals 11 residues. Trimming pared 1 base from V and 8 bases from J, leaving 6 bases between. CDR3 DNA sequence: TGTGCCAGTAGTATAGGAGAAAAGCAGTACTTC. This translates into CASSIGEKQYF.